This T cell receptor (beta chain) was documented in a study of glioma-infiltrating T cells. Amplification of TCR alpha and beta CDR3 regions from RNA used iRepertoire nested multiplex PCR. TCRdb reanalysed the multiplex PCR reads using MiXCR and keeps one entry per CDR3 protein. The sample has about 400,000 distinct CDR3 sequences, around 45% seen once; the top ten hold around 13%. Comments on this clonotype: The junction and the germline gene differ at one end; a read error may be behind it.

There are 15 residues in the CDR3. From germline, CDR1 is MDHEN and CDR2 SYDVKM. The rearrangement uses TRBV28 and TRBJ2-1, with 7 bases matching TRBD1. The clonotype comes from a human donor with low-grade glioma or glioblastoma, undergoing nonglioma brain surgery, or in good health (not recorded which). The sequenced sample was glioma tissue, nonneoplastic brain tissue, or PBMCs (not recorded which). This CDR3 reads CASSLSGTENNEQLF. CDR3 coding DNA: TGTGCCAGCAGTCTCTCTGGGACAGAGAACAATGAGCAGCTCTTC. Combining the CDR3 with reference TRBV28 and TRBJ2-1 gives the whole variable domain DVKVTQSSRYLVKRTGEKVFLECVQDMDHENMFWYRQDPGLGLRLIYFSYDVKMKEKGDIPEGYSVSREKKERFSLILESASTNQTSMYLCASSLSGTENNEQLFGPGTRLTVL.